This TCR beta chain was documented in a study of regulatory T cells in long-lasting Graves disease. Study results and limitations: Persistent disease preferred TRBV28, TRBJ1-2 and TRBJ2-5. New patients shared about a thousand public clonotypes, fewer than the 2,500 to 3,000 shared by persistent patients.

Relying on iRepertoire HTBI primers and Arm-PCR of CDR3 regions, the team built TCR beta libraries. Via MiXCR, TCRdb re-called the multiplex PCR reads, giving one row per CDR3 protein. This table holds 400,000 to 550,000 distinct CDR3 sequences, about a sixth found once. Documented time point: newly diagnosed GD, antithyroid drugs for less than 3 months. There was RNA extracted from PBMCs, and the TCR library was made from it. As to this clonotype: Its antigen remains unknown.

The germline CDR1 and CDR2 sequences are SEHNR and FQNEAQ (reference sequence). Trimming took off 0 bases at V and 7 bases at J, with 13 bases between the two ends. The CDR3 sequence is 15 residues long. The sample was also linked to a second study, of T cells in Graves' hyperthyroidism and ophthalmopathy. As reported in that work: Researchers barred patients who had uncontrolled infection, other autoimmune disease, pregnancy or lactation. Researchers ran a first-round RT-PCR on the TCR CDR3 using the HTBI primer set.

This receptor was obtained from a woman in her twenties or thirties with Graves disease. The rearrangement links TRBV7-9 to TRBJ2-1; no firm D call. Sequences were derived from peripheral blood mononuclear cells (PBMCs), sampled at new diagnosis, from a patient treated with antithyroid drugs. CDR3 amino acids: CASSLAGGPLNEQFF. In nucleotides, the CDR3 is TGTGCCAGCAGCTTAGCTGGTGGCCCCTTGAATGAGCAGTTCTTC.